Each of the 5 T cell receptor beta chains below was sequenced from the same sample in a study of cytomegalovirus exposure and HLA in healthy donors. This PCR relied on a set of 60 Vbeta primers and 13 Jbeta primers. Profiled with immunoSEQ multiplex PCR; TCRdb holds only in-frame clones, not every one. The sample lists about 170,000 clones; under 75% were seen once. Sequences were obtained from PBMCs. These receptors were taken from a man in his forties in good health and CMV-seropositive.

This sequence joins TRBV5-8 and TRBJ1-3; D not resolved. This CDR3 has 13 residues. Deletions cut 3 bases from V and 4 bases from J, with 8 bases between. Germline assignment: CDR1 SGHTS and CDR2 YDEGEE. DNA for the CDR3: TGTGCCAGCAGCTCCGCGGGCGGAAACACCATATATTTT. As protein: CASSSAGGNTIYF.

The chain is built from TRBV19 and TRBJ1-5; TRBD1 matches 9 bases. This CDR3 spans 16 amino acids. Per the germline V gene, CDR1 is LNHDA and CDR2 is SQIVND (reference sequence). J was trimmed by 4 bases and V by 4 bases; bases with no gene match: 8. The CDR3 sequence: CASSTPGTGRNQPQHF. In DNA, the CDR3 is TGTGCCAGTAGTACCCCCGGGACAGGGAGGAATCAGCCCCAGCATTTT.

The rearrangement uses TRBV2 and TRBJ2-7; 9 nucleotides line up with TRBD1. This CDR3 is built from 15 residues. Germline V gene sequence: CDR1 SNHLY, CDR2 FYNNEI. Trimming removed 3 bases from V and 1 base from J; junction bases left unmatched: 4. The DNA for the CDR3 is TGTGCCAGCAGTGAGGGGACAGGGAATTCCTACGAGCAGTACTTC. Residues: CASSEGTGNSYEQYF.

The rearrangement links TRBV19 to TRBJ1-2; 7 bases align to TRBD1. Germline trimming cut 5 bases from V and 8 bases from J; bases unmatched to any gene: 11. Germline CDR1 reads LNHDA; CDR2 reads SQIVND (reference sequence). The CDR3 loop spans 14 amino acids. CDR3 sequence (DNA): TGTGCCAGTAGTTTACAACAGGGGCGGGACGGCTACACCTTC. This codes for CASSLQQGRDGYTF.

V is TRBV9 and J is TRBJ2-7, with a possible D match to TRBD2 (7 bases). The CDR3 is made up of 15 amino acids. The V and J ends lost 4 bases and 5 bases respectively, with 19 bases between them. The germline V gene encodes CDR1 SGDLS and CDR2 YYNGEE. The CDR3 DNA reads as TGTGCCAGCAGCCCCCTGGGGAGAGGGGGGGACGAGCAGTACTTC. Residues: CASSPLGRGGDEQYF.